This T cell receptor (beta chain) was documented in a study of blood T cell repertoires in COVID-19. Across the whole study: Samples representing acute and convalescent COVID-19 were sourced from the United States, Italy and Spain.

Germline CDR1 is SGHVS and CDR2 is FQNEAQ. The CDR3 has 15 residues. The V and J ends lost 5 bases and 5 bases, in that order; junction bases with no gene match: 7. Authors' analysis steps: Quantification of nucleated cells was approximated via reference gene primer amplification. Assay used: immunoSEQ multiplex PCR; TCRdb lists only in-frame clones, some missing. The DNA gave D and trimming, while V, J and clone size come from that table. Of 120,000 or so clones in the sample, about three quarters were seen once. The clonotype comes from a woman between 70 and 85 years old with acute or convalescent COVID-19. The material sequenced was peripheral blood. The chain carries TRBV7-8 and TRBJ2-2; 8 positions agree with TRBD1. CDR3 region: CASSTRGRRTGELFF. The CDR3 nucleotides are TGTGCCAGCAGCACCAGGGGGCGGCGGACCGGGGAGCTGTTTTTT.